This paragraph reports one T cell receptor beta chain. This clonotype was recorded at least ten times. Its recognized antigen is unknown. The record has no base qualities; no much larger clone is one base away. Ophthalmopathy patients had moderately to severely active disease, Clinical Activity Score of at least 3, NOSPECS grade of at least 4, and disease duration under 3 months. Patients were excluded if they had other autoimmune diseases, uncontrolled infections, pregnancy or lactation. Diagnosis relied on clinical symptoms, serum thyroxine, TRAb, thyroid ultrasound and orbital computed tomography. PBMCs were isolated from more than 9 ml of fresh peripheral blood by Ficoll-Paque density gradient centrifugation. Total RNA was extracted with Trizol reagent and quality-checked on an Agilent 2100 Bioanalyzer. For repertoire sequencing, the TCR beta CDR3 regions were amplified from RNA transcripts. HTBI primers and the Qiagen OneStep RT-PCR kit were used in a first-round RT-PCR, which was followed by a second-round multiplex PCR, size selection and purification. The libraries underwent paired-end sequencing with 100 bp reads on an Illumina HiSeq2000. The authors' analysis ran thus. SOAPnuke was used to process the reads, removing any read that contained adapters or uncalled bases, had a mean Phred below 15, or lacked an exact match to the constant primer or identifier. COPE v1.2.5 was used to merge the high-quality paired reads. Each unique nucleotide sequence was defined as a clonotype, and clonotypes were aligned to IMGT TRB V, D and J references with MiTCR v1.1. Analysis was restricted to V-J combinations with a frequency above 0.0001, which covered approximately 99% of repertoires. For each V-J combination, a TCR clonal expansion and chaos score was defined as the ratio of F50 clonal expansion to chaos observed in the TCRdist matrix. Welch's t-statistics and random forest were used to reduce the features to 10 to 15 V-J combinations, which were then used as input to a naive Bayes classifier. The Morisita-Horn index was used to measure how similar the thyroid and blood repertoires were. Through fastp at Q25 and MiXCR, TCRdb rebuilt clones from the public reads, retaining in-frame beta chains. Rows are unified per CDR3 protein, each entry keeping the most common DNA and genes. What appears here as the V and J calls and clone size reflects TCRdb's work, not the paper's. This sample is represented by around 340,000 distinct CDR3 sequences; roughly 15% of them were singletons. Over 9% of the sample rests with the top ten.

The source of the sample is a study of Graves' ophthalmopathy and Graves' hyperthyroidism (dated by TCRdb to between 2018 and 2020). In terms of the full investigation: Peripheral blood was collected at initial diagnosis, before any treatment. In total, approximately 130 blood samples were TCR-sequenced: some 43 ophthalmopathy, around 75 hyperthyroidism and approximately 17 hyperthyroidism-to-ophthalmopathy patients. After sampling, hyperthyroidism patients received methimazole starting at 30 mg daily, and ophthalmopathy patients received high-dose intravenous methylprednisolone. TCR beta repertoire signatures were used to distinguish Graves' ophthalmopathy from Graves' hyperthyroidism and to predict progression to ophthalmopathy. The independent validation cohort included 18 to 20 hyperthyroidism patients plus 17 patients who later progressed from hyperthyroidism to ophthalmopathy. T-cell repertoires of thyroid tissue and blood were compared in over five hyperthyroidism patients. To explore V-J signatures distinguishing ophthalmopathy from hyperthyroidism, a discovery set of some 100 patients (roughly 45 ophthalmopathy, some 55 stable hyperthyroidism) was enrolled.

Overall study results and their limits: No statistical method was used to set the sample size in advance, and the investigators knew which group each participant was assigned to. In validation, the model predicted ophthalmopathy progression with about 70% sensitivity and approximately 75% specificity; approximately 12 predicted patients were CT-confirmed with GO in a median of 6.5 months. Most of the expanded thyroid clonotypes with a frequency above 0.001 were also detected in blood, and it was suggested that the thyroid immune response may be reflected by blood repertoires. The 13-signature model separated ophthalmopathy from stable hyperthyroidism with around 90% sensitivity and 81.08% specificity in cross-validation, and 80%/75% in the test set.

The sequence derives from an adult man with Graves' ophthalmopathy. Sequencing input: peripheral blood.

The nucleotide sequence is TGTGCCAGCAGCCTCACGGCTAGCGAATACGAGCAGTACTTC. Its protein product is CASSLTASEYEQYF. In this chain, TRBV7-3 is recombined with TRBJ2-7, and possibly TRBD2, on 6 matching bases. Sequences SGHTA (CDR1) and FQGTGA (CDR2) are obtained from the germline V gene. Counted from cysteine to phenylalanine, this CDR3 has 14 amino acids. Here the CDR3 DNA is all that survives: 42 bases in frame from base 1. V gives up 5 bases and J gives up 4 bases, and the segment between their germline ends measures 15 bases.